The 5 T cell receptor beta chains below come from one sample, sequenced in a study of T cells after yellow fever vaccination. MiXCR, applied by TCRdb to the 5' RACE reads, yields one record per CDR3 protein. This table holds some 240,000 distinct CDR3 sequences, approximately 3.8% found once. Sequencing used PBMCs, obtained 15 days after the yellow fever booster vaccination. The receptors shown here come from a man between 18 and 29 years old who received the YFV17D yellow fever vaccine.

In its sample, this clonotype was seen many times. The CDR3 is CASSYRGLANTEAFF. CDR3 sequence (DNA): TGTGCCAGCAGTTACAGGGGGTTAGCGAACACTGAAGCTTTCTTT. The chain employs TRBV6-5 and TRBJ1-1; the D gene is possibly TRBD1 (6 bases). Trimming stripped 2 bases from V and 1 base from J, with 11 bases between. The CDR3 consists of 15 residues. Germline values: CDR1 MNHEY, CDR2 SVGAGI.

This clonotype occurred many times. This sequence joins TRBV28 and TRBJ2-2, with D maybe TRBD1 (6 bases). The CDR3 is 17 residues long. CDR1 is MDHEN, CDR2 SYDVKM, per germline. V was pared by 5 bases and J by 0 bases, with 16 bases between. CDR3 protein: CASSPNLGQPNTGELFF. In DNA, the CDR3 is TGTGCCAGCAGTCCCAACCTTGGACAGCCGAACACCGGGGAGCTGTTTTTT.

This clonotype has ten or more counts. The chain has TRBV20-1 and TRBJ1-1; the D gene is possibly TRBD1 (6 bases). Germline lookup yields CDR1 DFQATT and CDR2 SNEGSKA (reference sequence). The CDR3 totals 14 residues. Between the trimmed V and J ends, which lost 6 bases and 5 bases, there was a span of 19 bases. For the CDR3, the DNA is TGCAGTGCGTTCTACAGGGTTCATGGGACTGAAGCTTTCTTT. It translates to CSAFYRVHGTEAFF.

In this sample, this clonotype turned up many times. The chain has TRBV25-1 and TRBJ1-5, with D possibly being TRBD1 (5 bases). This CDR3 has 15 residues. From germline, CDR1 is MGHDK and CDR2 SYGVNS. V lost 7 bases, J lost 2 bases, and 15 bases lay in between. This chain's CDR3 is CASTGERGGNQPQHF. Written as DNA, the CDR3 is TGTGCCAGCACCGGAGAAAGGGGAGGCAATCAGCCCCAGCATTTT.

In its sample, this clonotype was seen many times. The CDR3 DNA is TGCGCCAGCAGCCAAAGGGACAGTCGGTATGAAAAACTGTTTTTT. Its translation: CASSQRDSRYEKLFF. The chain couples TRBV4-1 to TRBJ1-4; TRBD1 agrees at 7 bases. Germline assignment: CDR1 MGHRA and CDR2 YSYEKL. V lost 2 bases to trimming and J lost 6 bases; unmatched junction nucleotides: 6. The CDR3 consists of 15 residues.